Listed below are T cell receptor beta chains from one sample, sequenced in a study of T cell responses to AZD1222 COVID-19 vaccine. Clones were read by immunoSEQ multiplex PCR, and TCRdb kept only the in-frame ones, dropping some. This sample has 90,000 to 120,000 clones, with approximately 86% found just once. Sequenced here: peripheral blood, sampled on day 0 of AZD1222 vaccination. These receptors were obtained from an adult in good health. Both conserved end residues are part of each CDR3. Fields, in order: D gene, clone size, J gene, V gene, CDR3 protein, CDR3 DNA. A D gene is named only where the DNA matches it firmly. Some rows mark clone size as missing; the rest say once, few, many or name a class of expanded clone.

d_call: TRBD1
clone_size: -
j_call: TRBJ1-2
v_call: TRBV6-1
cdr3_aa: CASSESPGGVGGNYGYTF
cdr3_nt: TGTGCCAGCAGTGAAAGCCCAGGGGGCGTCGGGGGTAACTATGGCTACACCTTC

d_call: TRBD2
clone_size: -
j_call: TRBJ2-7
v_call: TRBV30
cdr3_aa: CAWSKTSGSSYEQYF
cdr3_nt: TGTGCCTGGAGTAAAACTAGCGGCAGCTCCTACGAGCAGTACTTC

d_call: -
clone_size: -
j_call: TRBJ1-1
v_call: TRBV18
cdr3_aa: CASSPQKNRVGDTEAFF
cdr3_nt: TGTGCCAGCTCGCCTCAGAAGAACAGGGTAGGCGACACTGAAGCTTTCTTT

d_call: -
clone_size: -
j_call: TRBJ1-1
v_call: TRBV25-1
cdr3_aa: CASSGDWGWTEAFF
cdr3_nt: TGTGCCAGCAGTGGTGACTGGGGATGGACTGAAGCTTTCTTT

d_call: -
clone_size: few
j_call: TRBJ1-2
v_call: TRBV13
cdr3_aa: CASSTGGNGYTF
cdr3_nt: TGTGCCAGCAGCACCGGAGGTAATGGCTACACCTTC

d_call: TRBD1
clone_size: few
j_call: TRBJ1-5
v_call: TRBV19
cdr3_aa: CASSDRDLRGQPQHF
cdr3_nt: TGTGCCAGTAGTGACAGGGATCTAAGAGGCCAGCCCCAGCATTTT

d_call: -
clone_size: -
j_call: TRBJ2-4
v_call: TRBV15
cdr3_aa: CATRRDIEGDIQYF
cdr3_nt: TGTGCCACCAGAAGGGACATCGAAGGTGACATTCAGTACTTC

d_call: -
clone_size: -
j_call: TRBJ2-3
v_call: TRBV4-2
cdr3_aa: CASSQEMSRGGDTQYF
cdr3_nt: TGTGCCAGCAGCCAAGAAATGTCCCGAGGGGGGGATACGCAGTATTTT

d_call: -
clone_size: -
j_call: TRBJ2-2
v_call: TRBV5-1
cdr3_aa: CASSPTEGGELFF
cdr3_nt: TGCGCCAGCAGTCCGACCGAGGGCGGGGAGCTGTTTTTT

d_call: -
clone_size: -
j_call: TRBJ1-5
v_call: TRBV15
cdr3_aa: CATSSTMGGRQPQHF
cdr3_nt: TGTGCCACCAGCAGTACGATGGGGGGCCGCCAGCCCCAGCATTTT

d_call: -
clone_size: -
j_call: TRBJ2-2
v_call: TRBV2
cdr3_aa: CASSEVVGGELFF
cdr3_nt: TGTGCCAGCAGTGAAGTGGTCGGAGGGGAGCTGTTTTTT

d_call: TRBD1
clone_size: -
j_call: TRBJ1-1
v_call: TRBV19
cdr3_aa: CASSIDRGQAKVNTEAFF
cdr3_nt: TGTGCCAGTAGTATAGATCGGGGACAGGCAAAAGTGAACACTGAAGCTTTCTTT

d_call: -
clone_size: -
j_call: TRBJ2-5
v_call: TRBV28
cdr3_aa: CASSFRQSYQETQYF
cdr3_nt: TGTGCCAGCAGTTTCCGGCAATCGTACCAAGAGACCCAGTACTTC

d_call: TRBD1
clone_size: -
j_call: TRBJ1-6
v_call: TRBV19
cdr3_aa: CASTRGPGGENSPLHF
cdr3_nt: TGTGCCAGTACCCGAGGTCCAGGGGGTGAAAATTCACCCCTCCACTTT

d_call: -
clone_size: -
j_call: TRBJ1-6
v_call: TRBV10-3
cdr3_aa: CAIQGGSRSPLHF
cdr3_nt: TGTGCCATCCAAGGGGGTTCTCGTTCACCCCTCCACTTT

d_call: TRBD1
clone_size: -
j_call: TRBJ1-2
v_call: TRBV7-9
cdr3_aa: CASSLVPTGVPAPYGYTF
cdr3_nt: TGTGCCAGCAGCTTAGTACCCACAGGGGTGCCCGCTCCCTATGGCTACACCTTC

d_call: -
clone_size: -
j_call: TRBJ1-2
v_call: TRBV6-5
cdr3_aa: CASAGANYGYTF
cdr3_nt: TGTGCCAGCGCAGGGGCTAACTATGGCTACACCTTC

d_call: -
clone_size: -
j_call: TRBJ1-4
v_call: TRBV5-6
cdr3_aa: CASSLGTVNEKLFF
cdr3_nt: TGTGCCAGCAGCTTGGGGACAGTTAATGAAAAACTGTTTTTT

d_call: -
clone_size: -
j_call: TRBJ2-7
v_call: TRBV11-1
cdr3_aa: CASSLVGREDYEQYF
cdr3_nt: TGTGCCAGCAGCTTAGTGGGCAGGGAGGACTACGAGCAGTACTTC

d_call: -
clone_size: -
j_call: TRBJ2-6
v_call: TRBV5-6
cdr3_aa: CASSLWARGFSGANVLTF
cdr3_nt: TGTGCCAGCAGCTTGTGGGCAAGGGGATTCTCTGGGGCCAACGTCCTGACTTTC

d_call: -
clone_size: -
j_call: TRBJ2-7
v_call: TRBV12-5
cdr3_aa: CASGFGPLVEQYF
cdr3_nt: TGTGCTAGTGGTTTTGGTCCCCTTGTCGAGCAGTACTTC

d_call: TRBD2
clone_size: -
j_call: TRBJ2-4
v_call: TRBV30
cdr3_aa: CACSSGGKNIQYF
cdr3_nt: TGTGCCTGCTCAAGCGGGGGCAAAAACATTCAGTACTTC

d_call: TRBD1
clone_size: -
j_call: TRBJ2-7
v_call: TRBV15
cdr3_aa: CATSRRDRGYEQYF
cdr3_nt: TGTGCCACCAGCAGGCGGGACAGGGGCTACGAGCAGTACTTC

d_call: -
clone_size: -
j_call: TRBJ2-1
v_call: TRBV3-1/TRBV3-2
cdr3_aa: CASSPSPSYNEQFF
cdr3_nt: TGTGCCAGCAGCCCTAGCCCGTCCTACAATGAGCAGTTCTTC

d_call: -
clone_size: -
j_call: TRBJ2-2
v_call: TRBV7-3
cdr3_aa: CASRVRANTGELFF
cdr3_nt: TGTGCCAGCAGAGTCAGGGCGAACACCGGGGAGCTGTTTTTT

d_call: -
clone_size: -
j_call: TRBJ2-1
v_call: TRBV11-3
cdr3_aa: CASSPSSGEGYNEQFF
cdr3_nt: TGTGCCAGCAGCCCTTCGTCGGGGGAAGGCTACAATGAGCAGTTCTTC

d_call: -
clone_size: -
j_call: TRBJ2-1
v_call: TRBV4-3
cdr3_aa: CASSFRQVNGNEQFF
cdr3_nt: TGCGCCAGCAGCTTCCGACAGGTAAACGGGAATGAGCAGTTCTTC

d_call: -
clone_size: few
j_call: TRBJ2-7
v_call: TRBV6-1
cdr3_aa: CASSEQAGTADEQYF
cdr3_nt: TGTGCCAGCAGTGAACAGGCCGGGACGGCCGACGAGCAGTACTTC

d_call: -
clone_size: -
j_call: TRBJ1-5
v_call: TRBV7-6
cdr3_aa: CASSRSEGDGQPQHF
cdr3_nt: TGTGCCAGCAGCCGTTCGGAAGGTGACGGCCAGCCCCAGCATTTT

d_call: -
clone_size: -
j_call: TRBJ1-1
v_call: TRBV5-5
cdr3_aa: CASSHPGLNTEAFF
cdr3_nt: TGTGCCAGCAGCCACCCCGGCTTGAACACTGAAGCTTTCTTT

d_call: -
clone_size: few
j_call: TRBJ2-7
v_call: TRBV4-2
cdr3_aa: CASSQGGQSYEQYF
cdr3_nt: TGTGCCAGCAGCCAAGGTGGACAGTCCTACGAGCAGTACTTC